A selection of T cell receptor beta chains follows, all from one sample in a study of response to subunit inactivated influenza vaccine. TCRdb reprocessed the RT-PCR reads via MiXCR and lists one record per CDR3 protein. The profile shows around 200,000 distinct CDR3 sequences, approximately 12% of them singletons. The sample was also reused in another study, on T cells expressing NK-cell markers.

This sample comprised CD8+ T cells sorted from PBMCs, obtained 11 to 12 days after vaccination. The receptors originated from a middle-aged man who received an inactivated influenza vaccine. Each CDR3 is given with its conserved first and last residue. Fields, in order: J gene, clone size, V gene, CDR3 protein. The size of a clone is reported for some rows only, either as once, few or many, or as a class for expanded clones.

>TRBJ1-1|.|TRBV28
CASSFGLTGGNTEAFF
>TRBJ2-5|.|TRBV2
CASREAMETQYF
>TRBJ2-1|few|TRBV5-6
CASSLPFRGRGNEQFF
>TRBJ2-7|few|TRBV20-1
CSASIGTGFEQYF
>TRBJ2-5|few|TRBV10-2
CASSVVTERQETQYF
>TRBJ2-5|few|TRBV5-6
CASGAGTQYF
>TRBJ2-7|few|TRBV28
CASSSGTGAHEQYF
>TRBJ1-3|many|TRBV29-1
CSVERDRGLGSGNTIYF
>TRBJ2-1|.|TRBV6-2/TRBV6-3
CASSSLGSGDLDEQFF
>TRBJ2-3|few|TRBV12-3/TRBV12-4
CASSFTGSRGTDTQYF
>TRBJ2-7|.|TRBV12-3/TRBV12-4
CASSLGLGFSYEQYF
>TRBJ2-7|.|TRBV20-1
CSARGDYEQYF
>TRBJ2-1|.|TRBV29-1
CSVDRSNYDEQFF
>TRBJ1-1|few|TRBV24-1
CATVDAGLTEAFF
>TRBJ2-1|many|TRBV20-1
CSAPWTRAGVTNEQFF
>TRBJ2-1|few|TRBV6-5
CASSYPRGSGENYNEQFF
>TRBJ2-3|.|TRBV12-3/TRBV12-4
CASSSSGTSLTDTQYF
>TRBJ2-2|few|TRBV28
CASSLRGGELFF
>TRBJ2-1|.|TRBV20-1
CSATYNEQFF
>TRBJ2-1|many|TRBV2
CASPGTGRREQFF
>TRBJ1-5|few|TRBV20-1
CSARVGTGGNQPQHF
>TRBJ2-1|few|TRBV20-1
CSAQPGLGRDEQFF
>TRBJ2-5|.|TRBV19
CASSRGQGWGETQYF
>TRBJ2-3|few|TRBV28
CASSTLSTDTQYF
>TRBJ2-1|many|TRBV29-1
CSVDPAEKYNEQFF
>TRBJ2-1|.|TRBV20-1
CSANPGLASNEQFF
>TRBJ1-6|.|TRBV27
CASSQGWEYNSPLHF
>TRBJ2-1|.|TRBV7-2
CASSLAGLAGSNEQFF
>TRBJ2-7|.|TRBV29-1
CSVVSSGGYEQYF
>TRBJ2-7|.|TRBV5-1
CASSPIYASYEQYF
>TRBJ2-7|.|TRBV3-1
CASSQTGTNYEQYF
>TRBJ2-7|.|TRBV4-1
CASSQAGFSYEQYF
>TRBJ2-5|few|TRBV2
CASSDRLADLQETQYF
>TRBJ2-3|.|TRBV5-1
CASTDTQYF
>TRBJ2-2|many|TRBV6-1
CASSLVASTGELFF
>TRBJ2-1|many|TRBV15
CATSREEGRQFF
>TRBJ2-3|few|TRBV24-1
CATSEDRTAFTDTQYF
>TRBJ1-1|few|TRBV11-2
CASSSTAMNTEAFF
>TRBJ1-3|few|TRBV27
CASSPGQERNTIYF
>TRBJ2-1|many|TRBV27
CASSLLVGAGYNEQFF
>TRBJ1-1|.|TRBV2
CASTWGGLEAFF
>TRBJ2-4|.|TRBV2
CASSLTDAKNIQYF
>TRBJ2-3|.|TRBV2
CASTLSERGGTDTQYF
>TRBJ1-6|few|TRBV24-1
CATSAGNSPLHF
>TRBJ2-1|few|TRBV25-1
CASLSTNFNEQFF
>TRBJ2-7|few|TRBV13
CASSSRVAGGLLYEQYF
>TRBJ2-5|few|TRBV29-1
CSGSIAGLTQYF
>TRBJ2-1|many|TRBV29-1
CSVEHPPWDEQFF
>TRBJ1-2|.|TRBV7-9
CASSLAGSGYTF
>TRBJ2-1|.|TRBV7-2
CAERGAYNEQFF
>TRBJ2-2|many|TRBV30
CAWNVVDTGELFF
>TRBJ1-1|.|TRBV6-1
CASSARTGSTEAFF
>TRBJ1-5|many|TRBV2
CASSSDSNSNQPQHF